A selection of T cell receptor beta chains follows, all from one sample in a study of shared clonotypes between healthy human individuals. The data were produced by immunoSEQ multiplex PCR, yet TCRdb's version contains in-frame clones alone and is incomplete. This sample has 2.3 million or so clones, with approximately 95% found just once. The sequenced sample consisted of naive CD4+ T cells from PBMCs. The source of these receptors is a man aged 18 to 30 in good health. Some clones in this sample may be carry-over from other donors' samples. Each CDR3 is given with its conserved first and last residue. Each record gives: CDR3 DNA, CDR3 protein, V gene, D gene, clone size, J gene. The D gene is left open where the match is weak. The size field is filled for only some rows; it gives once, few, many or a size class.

CDR3nt: TGTGCCAGCAGCTCGGACAGGGTTGGTGGCTACACCTTC; CDR3aa: CASSSDRVGGYTF; v_gene: TRBV7-2; d_gene: TRBD1; abundance: -; j_gene: TRBJ1-2
CDR3nt: TGTGCCAGCAGAATGGACGGAAATGAAAAACTGTTTTTT; CDR3aa: CASRMDGNEKLFF; v_gene: TRBV28; d_gene: -; abundance: -; j_gene: TRBJ1-4
CDR3nt: TGTGCCAGCAGGGGAAGACAGGGGGCGAATGAAAAACTGTTTTTT; CDR3aa: CASRGRQGANEKLFF; v_gene: TRBV6-1; d_gene: TRBD1; abundance: -; j_gene: TRBJ1-4
CDR3nt: TGTGCCAGCAGCCAAGAGACATTTTATGGCTACACCTTC; CDR3aa: CASSQETFYGYTF; v_gene: TRBV4-2; d_gene: -; abundance: -; j_gene: TRBJ1-2
CDR3nt: TGTGCCACCACACCGACCCGAGGGGTAGAGAACACTGAAGCTTTCTTT; CDR3aa: CATTPTRGVENTEAFF; v_gene: TRBV18; d_gene: -; abundance: -; j_gene: TRBJ1-1
CDR3nt: TGTGCCAGCAGTTTAGGGACACCGAACTATGGCTACACCTTC; CDR3aa: CASSLGTPNYGYTF; v_gene: TRBV28; d_gene: -; abundance: -; j_gene: TRBJ1-2
CDR3nt: TGTGCCAGCAGACTCGGGACGGCCTCCTACGAGCAGTACTTC; CDR3aa: CASRLGTASYEQYF; v_gene: TRBV11-2; d_gene: -; abundance: -; j_gene: TRBJ2-7
CDR3nt: TGCGCCAGCAGCTTATACAGCAACACTGAAGCTTTCTTT; CDR3aa: CASSLYSNTEAFF; v_gene: TRBV5-1; d_gene: -; abundance: -; j_gene: TRBJ1-1
CDR3nt: TGTGCTTCCCAACGGGGGAAGGGCACAGATACGCAGTATTTT; CDR3aa: CASQRGKGTDTQYF; v_gene: TRBV12-5; d_gene: -; abundance: -; j_gene: TRBJ2-3
CDR3nt: TGTGCCGCGGGGGACAAACAAACCGGGTACGAGCAGTACTTC; CDR3aa: CAAGDKQTGYEQYF; v_gene: TRBV6-1; d_gene: -; abundance: -; j_gene: TRBJ2-7
CDR3nt: TGTGCCAGTAGTGTTCAAAGTACCATTCAGTACTTC; CDR3aa: CASSVQSTIQYF; v_gene: TRBV19; d_gene: -; abundance: -; j_gene: TRBJ2-4
CDR3nt: TGTGCCAGCAGTTTTCGGTCAGGGATAGGCTACACCTTC; CDR3aa: CASSFRSGIGYTF; v_gene: TRBV28; d_gene: -; abundance: -; j_gene: TRBJ1-2
CDR3nt: TGTGCCAGCTCACCGTTGGGAGGATTCGGGGACACCATATATTTT; CDR3aa: CASSPLGGFGDTIYF; v_gene: TRBV18; d_gene: -; abundance: -; j_gene: TRBJ1-3
CDR3nt: TGTGCCAGCAGTAGGTTGAAAGGTCCGGACTCAACCTCCTACGAGCAGTACTTC; CDR3aa: CASSRLKGPDSTSYEQYF; v_gene: TRBV27; d_gene: -; abundance: -; j_gene: TRBJ2-7
CDR3nt: TGTGCCAGCAGTGTCGGGTCCTATGGCTACACCTTC; CDR3aa: CASSVGSYGYTF; v_gene: TRBV6-1; d_gene: -; abundance: -; j_gene: TRBJ1-2
CDR3nt: TGTGCCAGCACCCTCCATTCGGGGACCGGGGGGGGCTACACCTTC; CDR3aa: CASTLHSGTGGGYTF; v_gene: TRBV28; d_gene: -; abundance: -; j_gene: TRBJ1-2
CDR3nt: TGCAGCGTCCCACGGGCAGGGCCCTACAATGAGCAGTTCTTC; CDR3aa: CSVPRAGPYNEQFF; v_gene: TRBV29-1; d_gene: -; abundance: -; j_gene: TRBJ2-1
CDR3nt: TGTGCCAGCAGCTTAGATCCGGGAGTGATGCGCTACACCTTC; CDR3aa: CASSLDPGVMRYTF; v_gene: TRBV7-2; d_gene: -; abundance: -; j_gene: TRBJ1-2
CDR3nt: TGTGCCAGCAGCCTCACGAGGGGAGTTGGGATCTATGGCTACACCTTC; CDR3aa: CASSLTRGVGIYGYTF; v_gene: TRBV7-9; d_gene: -; abundance: -; j_gene: TRBJ1-2
CDR3nt: TGTGCCAGCAGTTACGACAGGGCTACCTACGAGCAGTACTTC; CDR3aa: CASSYDRATYEQYF; v_gene: TRBV28; d_gene: TRBD1; abundance: -; j_gene: TRBJ2-7
CDR3nt: TGTGCCAGCACCGGACGAATCTGGGGAGAGACCCAGTACTTC; CDR3aa: CASTGRIWGETQYF; v_gene: TRBV11-3; d_gene: -; abundance: -; j_gene: TRBJ2-5
CDR3nt: TGTGCCAGCAGCTGGGGACAGGGAGCCAATCAGCCCCAGCATTTT; CDR3aa: CASSWGQGANQPQHF; v_gene: TRBV7-9; d_gene: TRBD1; abundance: -; j_gene: TRBJ1-5
CDR3nt: TGCGCCAGCAGCTGGCTAGCGGGAGAATCCAATGAGCAGTTCTTC; CDR3aa: CASSWLAGESNEQFF; v_gene: TRBV5-1; d_gene: TRBD2; abundance: -; j_gene: TRBJ2-1
CDR3nt: TGCAGCGCCGCCGTCGACAGCCCTAACTATGGCTACACCTTC; CDR3aa: CSAAVDSPNYGYTF; v_gene: TRBV29-1; d_gene: -; abundance: -; j_gene: TRBJ1-2
CDR3nt: TGTGCCAGCACCATAACTCCGGTCACAGGGGGGGAGACCCAGTACTTC; CDR3aa: CASTITPVTGGETQYF; v_gene: TRBV2; d_gene: TRBD1; abundance: -; j_gene: TRBJ2-5
CDR3nt: TGTGCCTGGAGACTAATGGGGCCGACAGGGCGGGAAGTGTTC; CDR3aa: CAWRLMGPTGREVF; v_gene: TRBV30; d_gene: TRBD1; abundance: -; j_gene: TRBJ1-2
CDR3nt: TGCGCCAGCAGAATCGGGACAGGGACCACCGGGGAGCTGTTTTTT; CDR3aa: CASRIGTGTTGELFF; v_gene: TRBV5-1; d_gene: TRBD1; abundance: -; j_gene: TRBJ2-2
CDR3nt: TGCGCCAGCAGCCAATTATCGCTCCCGCCTAGTGAAAAACTGTTTTTT; CDR3aa: CASSQLSLPPSEKLFF; v_gene: TRBV4-1; d_gene: -; abundance: -; j_gene: TRBJ1-4
CDR3nt: TGTGCCAGCAGCTCTTCCCCGGGACTAGCGGGAGCCGGGGAGCAGTTCTTC; CDR3aa: CASSSSPGLAGAGEQFF; v_gene: TRBV11-2; d_gene: TRBD2; abundance: -; j_gene: TRBJ2-1
CDR3nt: TGTGCCAGCAGTTTATGGGCTAGCGGAGGGGATACGCAGTATTTT; CDR3aa: CASSLWASGGDTQYF; v_gene: TRBV27; d_gene: TRBD2; abundance: -; j_gene: TRBJ2-3
CDR3nt: TGTGCCAGCAGTGAACCGGTGGGCAGAGCTGAAAAACTGTTTTTT; CDR3aa: CASSEPVGRAEKLFF; v_gene: TRBV25-1; d_gene: -; abundance: -; j_gene: TRBJ1-4
CDR3nt: TGCGCCAGCAGCTTGGATAACAGTAACACTGAAGCTTTCTTT; CDR3aa: CASSLDNSNTEAFF; v_gene: TRBV5-1; d_gene: -; abundance: few; j_gene: TRBJ1-1
CDR3nt: TGTGCCAGCAGTTTATTTGGGACAGGGCGAAGGAATGAGCAGTTCTTC; CDR3aa: CASSLFGTGRRNEQFF; v_gene: TRBV27; d_gene: TRBD1; abundance: -; j_gene: TRBJ2-1
CDR3nt: TGCGCCAGCAGTGACGGTTGGGGCAATCAGCCCCAGCATTTT; CDR3aa: CASSDGWGNQPQHF; v_gene: TRBV4-1; d_gene: -; abundance: few; j_gene: TRBJ1-5
CDR3nt: TGCGCCAGCAGCCAAGATGGGGGGGGCGGGAGACGAACCTACGAGCAGTACTTC; CDR3aa: CASSQDGGGGRRTYEQYF; v_gene: TRBV4-1; d_gene: -; abundance: -; j_gene: TRBJ2-7
CDR3nt: TGTGCCAGCAGTTTGGGACTAGCGGGTAACAATGAGCAGTTCTTC; CDR3aa: CASSLGLAGNNEQFF; v_gene: TRBV6-6; d_gene: TRBD2; abundance: -; j_gene: TRBJ2-1
CDR3nt: TGCGCCAGCAGCTTCGAACAGGACAGGGGGCTCGGAAAACTGTTTTTT; CDR3aa: CASSFEQDRGLGKLFF; v_gene: TRBV5-1; d_gene: TRBD1; abundance: -; j_gene: TRBJ1-4
CDR3nt: TGTGCCAGCAGCTGGATTAGCGTTAAGGACTATGGCTACACCTTC; CDR3aa: CASSWISVKDYGYTF; v_gene: TRBV5-6; d_gene: -; abundance: -; j_gene: TRBJ1-2
CDR3nt: TGTGCCATCACGCCGGCCACAGACAGGGACTATGGCTACACCTTC; CDR3aa: CAITPATDRDYGYTF; v_gene: TRBV10-3; d_gene: TRBD1; abundance: -; j_gene: TRBJ1-2
CDR3nt: TGTGCCAGCAGTGAAGCCCGCGGGGGAGGCAATCAGCCCCAGCATTTT; CDR3aa: CASSEARGGGNQPQHF; v_gene: TRBV2; d_gene: -; abundance: -; j_gene: TRBJ1-5
CDR3nt: TGTGCCAGCAGTTACTCGCGAGGGGACCAGCCCCAGCATTTT; CDR3aa: CASSYSRGDQPQHF; v_gene: TRBV6-6; d_gene: -; abundance: -; j_gene: TRBJ1-5
CDR3nt: TGTGCCAGCTCACCGTATTTGCAAGAGACCCAGTACTTC; CDR3aa: CASSPYLQETQYF; v_gene: TRBV18; d_gene: -; abundance: once; j_gene: TRBJ2-5
CDR3nt: TGTGCCTGGAGTGAAGAGCTAGGACGCTACACCTTC; CDR3aa: CAWSEELGRYTF; v_gene: TRBV30; d_gene: -; abundance: -; j_gene: TRBJ1-2
CDR3nt: TGCGCCAGCAGCTTTGGACTAGCGGGAGGGCCCATCATCGATGAGCAGTTCTTC; CDR3aa: CASSFGLAGGPIIDEQFF; v_gene: TRBV5-1; d_gene: TRBD2; abundance: -; j_gene: TRBJ2-1
CDR3nt: TGTGCCAGCAGTTTATGGGGGGCGGTTCCGGGTTCACCCCTCCACTTT; CDR3aa: CASSLWGAVPGSPLHF; v_gene: TRBV28; d_gene: -; abundance: -; j_gene: TRBJ1-6
CDR3nt: TGCAGCGTAGATGGCCCAGCCTACGAGCAGTACTTC; CDR3aa: CSVDGPAYEQYF; v_gene: TRBV29-1; d_gene: -; abundance: -; j_gene: TRBJ2-7